Detailed here is one TCR beta chain. This clonotype came up a few times. Its antigen is still unknown. Base qualities are not recorded, but no much larger clone differs from it by a single base. This entry comes from a study of T cell repertoires in cytomegalovirus infection (dated by TCRdb to about 2019). In terms of the full investigation: The peptide stimulations were aimed at well-studied HLA-B-restricted epitopes as well as recently identified HLA-C-restricted CMV epitopes, whose presentation resists viral immunomodulation. Donor HLA type was relevant to the analysis, because carriage of CMV infection together with the matching HLA type was indicated by public TCR beta signatures. Results and caveats for the whole study, not just this receptor: In the ex vivo response, HLA-C-restricted CMV-specific TCR beta clonotypes were dominant, and in two of eight donors the single most frequent clonotype came from this HLA-C-restricted group. In both this cohort and an independent cohort of several hundred donors, the cumulative frequency of public TCR beta family members distinguished carriers of CMV infection plus the relevant HLA type.

Sequencing was performed on an Illumina HiSeq 1500. The raw public data were reprocessed by TCRdb itself: fastp quality trimming at Q25, MiXCR clonotype calling, in-frame beta chains only. Here each entry gathers all rows of one CDR3 protein and keeps the most common genes and DNA. This sample lists about 570,000 distinct CDR3 sequences; roughly 42% were detected once. Jointly, the top ten make up roughly 50% of the sample. This specimen's treatment or condition label, interpreted: in vitro stimulation with specific CMV peptide epitopes to enrich CMV-specific T cells. The TCR comes from a human donor in good health (CMV status not recorded). Some clones in this sample may be carry-over from other donors' samples. The material sequenced was cultured PBMCs, taken from culture after CMV antigen stimulation.

The nucleotide sequence reads as follows: TGTGCCAGCAGTTTGTGGACCACTACCTCTGAAGCTTTCTTT. It codes for CASSLWTTTSEAFF. The sequence links TRBV12-3 or TRBV12-4 to TRBJ1-1; confidence is insufficient to name the D gene. The CDR3 goes from the cysteine to the phenylalanine over 14 residues. Here the CDR3 DNA is all that survives: 42 bases in frame from base 1. V and J lose 3 bases and 6 bases, and a span of 14 bases separates them.